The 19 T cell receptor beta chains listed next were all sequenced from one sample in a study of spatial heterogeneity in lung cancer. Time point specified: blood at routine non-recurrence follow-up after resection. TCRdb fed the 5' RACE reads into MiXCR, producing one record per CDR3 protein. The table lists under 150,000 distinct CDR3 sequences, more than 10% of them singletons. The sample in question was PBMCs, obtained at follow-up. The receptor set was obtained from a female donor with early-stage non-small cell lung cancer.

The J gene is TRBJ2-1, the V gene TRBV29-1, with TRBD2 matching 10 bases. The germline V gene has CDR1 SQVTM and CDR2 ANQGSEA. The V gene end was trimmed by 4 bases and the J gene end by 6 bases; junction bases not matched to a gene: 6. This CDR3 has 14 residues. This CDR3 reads CSVVRLAGVNEQFF. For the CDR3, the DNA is TGCAGCGTTGTTCGGCTAGCGGGAGTCAATGAGCAGTTCTTC.

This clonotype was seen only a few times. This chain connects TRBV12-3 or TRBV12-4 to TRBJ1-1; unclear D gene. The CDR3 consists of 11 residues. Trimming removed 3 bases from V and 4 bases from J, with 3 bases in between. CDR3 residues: CASSFSTEAFF. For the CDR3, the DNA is TGTGCCAGCAGTTTTTCCACTGAAGCTTTCTTT.

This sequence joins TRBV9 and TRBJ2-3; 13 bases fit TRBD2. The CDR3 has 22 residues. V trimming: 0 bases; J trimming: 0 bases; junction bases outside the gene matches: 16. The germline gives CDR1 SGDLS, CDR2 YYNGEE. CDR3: CASSVAGRLAGGTWPSTDTQYF. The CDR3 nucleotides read TGTGCCAGCAGCGTAGCCGGTCGACTAGCGGGAGGAACCTGGCCTAGCACAGATACGCAGTATTTT.

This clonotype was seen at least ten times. In DNA, the CDR3 is TGCAGCGTGGGCCCTGGTAATGAGCAGTTCTTC. Amino acids: CSVGPGNEQFF. The V gene is TRBV29-1, the J gene TRBJ2-1; unclear D gene. CDR1 and CDR2 (germline): SQVTM, ANQGSEA. V dropped 6 bases and J dropped 7 bases, with 10 bases sitting between them. The CDR3 extends over 11 amino acids.

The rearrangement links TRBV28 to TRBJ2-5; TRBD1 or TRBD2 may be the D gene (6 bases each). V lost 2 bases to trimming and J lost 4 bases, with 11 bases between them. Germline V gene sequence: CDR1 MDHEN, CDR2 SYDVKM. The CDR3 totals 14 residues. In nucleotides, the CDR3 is TGTGCCAGCAGTTTAGGAGGAGGGGGAGAGACCCAGTACTTC. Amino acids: CASSLGGGGETQYF.

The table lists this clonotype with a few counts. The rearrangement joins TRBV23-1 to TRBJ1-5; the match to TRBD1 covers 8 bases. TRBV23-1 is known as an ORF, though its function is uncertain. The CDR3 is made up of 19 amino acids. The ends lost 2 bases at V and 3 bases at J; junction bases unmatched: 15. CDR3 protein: CASSQLDRGESFVNQPQHF. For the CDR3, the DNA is TGCGCCAGCAGTCAACTTGACAGGGGAGAATCCTTTGTCAATCAGCCCCAGCATTTT.

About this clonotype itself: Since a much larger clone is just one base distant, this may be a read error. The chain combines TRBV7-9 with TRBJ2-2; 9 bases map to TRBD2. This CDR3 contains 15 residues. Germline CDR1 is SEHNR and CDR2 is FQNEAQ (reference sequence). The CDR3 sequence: CASSPGTSLTGKLFF. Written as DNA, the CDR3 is TGTGCCAGCAGCCCCGGGACTAGCCTCACCGGGAAGCTGTTTTTT.

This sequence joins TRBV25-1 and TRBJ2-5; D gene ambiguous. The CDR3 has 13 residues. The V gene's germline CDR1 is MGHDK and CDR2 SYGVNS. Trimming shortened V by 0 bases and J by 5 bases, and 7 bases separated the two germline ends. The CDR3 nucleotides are TGTGCCAGCAGTGAATACGGGTCGGAGACCCAGTACTTC. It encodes CASSEYGSETQYF.

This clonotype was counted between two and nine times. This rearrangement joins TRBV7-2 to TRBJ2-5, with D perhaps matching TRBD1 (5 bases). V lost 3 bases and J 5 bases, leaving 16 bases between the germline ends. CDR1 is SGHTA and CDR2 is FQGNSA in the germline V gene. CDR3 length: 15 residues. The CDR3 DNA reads TGTGCCAGCAGCTTTACCAGGGATTTTGTGGAGACCCAGTACTTC. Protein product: CASSFTRDFVETQYF.

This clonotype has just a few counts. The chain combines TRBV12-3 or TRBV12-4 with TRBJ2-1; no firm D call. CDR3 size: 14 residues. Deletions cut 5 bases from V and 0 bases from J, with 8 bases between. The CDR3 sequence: CASSPRYSYNEQFF. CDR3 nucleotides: TGTGCCAGCAGTCCCAGGTACTCCTACAATGAGCAGTTCTTC.

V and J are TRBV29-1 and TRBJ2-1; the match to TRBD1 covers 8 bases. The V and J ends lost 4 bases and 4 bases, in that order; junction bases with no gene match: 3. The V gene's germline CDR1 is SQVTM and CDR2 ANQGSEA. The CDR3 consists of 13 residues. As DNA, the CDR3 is TGCAGCGTTGGTAGGACAGGGTACAATGAGCAGTTCTTC. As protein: CSVGRTGYNEQFF.

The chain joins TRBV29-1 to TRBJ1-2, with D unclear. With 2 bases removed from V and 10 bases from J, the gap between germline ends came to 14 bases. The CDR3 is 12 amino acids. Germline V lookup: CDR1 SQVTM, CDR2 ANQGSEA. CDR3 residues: CSVETPPWDYTF. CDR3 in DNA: TGCAGCGTTGAAACCCCCCCATGGGACTACACCTTC. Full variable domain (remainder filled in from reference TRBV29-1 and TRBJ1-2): SAVISQKPSRDICQRGTSLTIQCQVDSQVTMMFWYRQQPGQSLTLIATANQGSEATYESGFVIDKFPISRPNLTFSTLTVSNMSPEDSSIYLCSVETPPWDYTFGSGTRLTVV.

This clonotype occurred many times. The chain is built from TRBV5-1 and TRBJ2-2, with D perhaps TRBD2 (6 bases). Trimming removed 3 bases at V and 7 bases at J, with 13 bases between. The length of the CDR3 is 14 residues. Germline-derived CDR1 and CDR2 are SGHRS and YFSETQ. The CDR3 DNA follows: TGCGCCAGCAGCTCGCGGGGCGATAGCGGGGAGCTGTTTTTT. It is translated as CASSSRGDSGELFF. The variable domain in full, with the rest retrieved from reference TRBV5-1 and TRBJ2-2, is KAGVTQTPRYLIKTRGQQVTLSCSPISGHRSVSWYQQTPGQGLQFLFEYFSETQRNKGNFPGRFSGRQFSNSRSEMNVSTLELGDSALYLCASSSRGDSGELFFGEGSRLTVL.

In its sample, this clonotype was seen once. This CDR3 reads CASSPGTSGEQFF. The DNA of the CDR3 is TGTGCCAGCAGCCCCGGGACTAGCGGTGAGCAGTTCTTC. The rearrangement links TRBV7-2 to TRBJ2-1; 11 bases are shared with TRBD2. This CDR3 region has 13 residues. The V gene end was trimmed by 5 bases and the J gene end by 9 bases; junction bases not matched to a gene: 3. Per the germline V gene, CDR1 is SGHTA and CDR2 is FQGNSA.

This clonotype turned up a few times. The CDR3 nucleotides are TGTGCCAGCAGTTACAGTACTGGAGATACGCAGTATTTT. Translation gives CASSYSTGDTQYF. The chain couples TRBV6-5 to TRBJ2-3; no reliable D call. Germline CDR1 is MNHEY and CDR2 is SVGAGI. The CDR3 length is 13 residues. V was clipped by 2 bases and J by 5 bases, with 8 bases between them.

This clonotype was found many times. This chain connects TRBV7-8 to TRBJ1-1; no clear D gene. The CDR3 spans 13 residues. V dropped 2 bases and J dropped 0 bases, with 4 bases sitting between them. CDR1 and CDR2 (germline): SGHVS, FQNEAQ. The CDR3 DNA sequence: TGTGCCAGCAGCTTATACATGAACACTGAAGCTTTCTTT. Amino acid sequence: CASSLYMNTEAFF.

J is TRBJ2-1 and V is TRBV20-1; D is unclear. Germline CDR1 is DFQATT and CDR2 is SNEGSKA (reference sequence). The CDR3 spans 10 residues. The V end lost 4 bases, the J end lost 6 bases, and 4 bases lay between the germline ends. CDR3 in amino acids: CSAKVNEQFF. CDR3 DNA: TGCAGTGCTAAGGTCAATGAGCAGTTCTTC.

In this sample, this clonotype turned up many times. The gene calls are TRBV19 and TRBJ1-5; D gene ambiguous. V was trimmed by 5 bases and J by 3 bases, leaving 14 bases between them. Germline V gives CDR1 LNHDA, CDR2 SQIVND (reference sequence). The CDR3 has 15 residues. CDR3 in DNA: TGTGCCAGTAGTCGTCTCAGTTCCACCAATCAGCCCCAGCATTTT. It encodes CASSRLSSTNQPQHF.

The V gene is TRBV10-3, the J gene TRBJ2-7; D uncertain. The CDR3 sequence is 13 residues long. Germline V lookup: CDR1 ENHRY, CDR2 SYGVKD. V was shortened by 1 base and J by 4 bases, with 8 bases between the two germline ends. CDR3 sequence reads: CAISELPKYEQYV. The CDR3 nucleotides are TGTGCCATCAGTGAGTTGCCTAAATACGAGCAGTACGTC.